These 31 T cell receptor beta chains were all obtained from the same sample, sequenced in a study of human T cells and chemical hapten exposure. In TCRdb, the RACE reads were re-called with MiXCR into one record per CDR3 protein. Here the sample spans 300,000 to 450,000 distinct CDR3 sequences, around 5.5% being singletons. Time point here: pre-sensitization, week 0. Stated treatment: therapeutic diphenylcyclopropenone sensitization with weekly scalp DPC. This specimen consisted of whole blood, obtained in connection with sensitization to the hapten diphenylcyclopropenone (DPC). These TCRs come from a woman aged 45-59 years with alopecia areata. Some clones in this sample may be carry-over from other donors' samples.

This clonotype has a count of ten or more. The rearrangement joins TRBV5-6 to TRBJ2-1, with a possible D match to TRBD2 (6 bases). The V end lost 0 bases, the J end lost 8 bases, and 15 bases lay between the germline ends. This CDR3 region has 15 residues. Germline V lookup: CDR1 SGHDT, CDR2 YYEEEE. CDR3 protein: CASSLGLPGADEQFF. CDR3 nucleotides: TGTGCCAGCAGCTTGGGCCTCCCGGGAGCGGATGAGCAGTTCTTC.

This clonotype has a count of ten or more. The rearrangement uses TRBV28 and TRBJ2-7; TRBD2 agrees at 11 bases. With 4 bases clipped from V and 4 bases from J, the junction kept 9 bases outside the gene matches. Germline V CDR1 and CDR2: MDHEN, SYDVKM. The CDR3 consists of 16 residues. CDR3 region: CASSSEHSGRGYEQYF. The CDR3 DNA reads TGTGCCAGCAGTTCAGAACATAGCGGGAGGGGTTACGAGCAGTACTTC. Variable domain in full (rest from reference TRBV28 and TRBJ2-7): DVKVTQSSRYLVKRTGEKVFLECVQDMDHENMFWYRQDPGLGLRLIYFSYDVKMKEKGDIPEGYSVSREKKERFSLILESASTNQTSMYLCASSSEHSGRGYEQYFGPGTRLTVT.

In this sample, this clonotype turned up many times. The gene calls are TRBV6-6 and TRBJ2-6, with D possibly being TRBD1 (6 bases). The CDR3 runs to 15 residues. Trimming stripped 7 bases from V and 2 bases from J, with 12 bases between. Germline values: CDR1 MNHNY, CDR2 SVGAGI (reference sequence). The CDR3 DNA sequence: TGTGCCAGCACCCCACAGGGAACTGGGGCCAACGTCCTGACTTTC. Amino acid sequence: CASTPQGTGANVLTF.

In regard to this clonotype: This may come from a read error, since a much larger clone is one base off. J is TRBJ2-3 and V is TRBV29-1, with 9 bases matching TRBD1. Germline CDR1 and CDR2: SQVTM and ANQGSEA. The CDR3 is 14 residues long. CDR3 nucleotide sequence: TGCGGCGTTGAGGGTACAGGGGGCGGCGATACGCAGTATTTT. Protein: CGVEGTGGGDTQYF.

This clonotype showed up many times. The rearrangement uses TRBV12-3 or TRBV12-4 and TRBJ2-1; TRBD2 agrees at 12 bases. The CDR3 spans 19 residues. J lost 4 bases, V lost 3 bases, and 13 bases had no gene match. The CDR3 coding sequence is TGTGCCAGCAGTTTCGATCTAGCGGGGGGGCCAGTATTTTACAATGAGCAGTTCTTC. Protein sequence: CASSFDLAGGPVFYNEQFF.

The chain combines TRBV12-3 or TRBV12-4 with TRBJ2-1, with 9 bases lining up with TRBD2. Trimming removed 7 bases from V and 1 base from J; junction bases left unmatched: 5. CDR3 length: 15 amino acids. CDR3 nucleotides: TGTGCCAGCAATCCCAGCGGGAGGTCCTACAATGAGCAGTTCTTC. It is translated as CASNPSGRSYNEQFF.

The CDR3 DNA follows: TGTGCCAGCAGTTTGGGGACAGCCAAAGAGACCCAGTACTTC. Translation gives CASSLGTAKETQYF. The chain employs TRBV28 and TRBJ2-5; 7 nucleotides align to TRBD1. Germline assignment: CDR1 MDHEN and CDR2 SYDVKM. V trimming: 3 bases; J trimming: 3 bases; junction bases outside the gene matches: 4. This CDR3 is 14 amino acids long.

This clonotype was found many times. The chain recombines TRBV19 with TRBJ2-7; 11 nucleotides agree with TRBD2. The germline gives CDR1 LNHDA, CDR2 SQIVND (reference sequence). V shed 4 bases and J 5 bases; nucleotides not matched to a gene: 13. The CDR3 consists of 17 residues. CDR3 bases: TGTGCCAGTAGTAGGGGCCGACTAGCGGGAAATGAGGACGAGCAGTACTTC. Translating gives CASSRGRLAGNEDEQYF. Supplemented by reference TRBV19 and TRBJ2-7, the full variable domain reads DGGITQSPKYLFRKEGQNVTLSCEQNLNHDAMYWYRQDPGQGLRLIYYSQIVNDFQKGDIAEGYSVSREKKESFPLTVTSAQKNPTAFYLCASSRGRLAGNEDEQYFGPGTRLTVT.

This clonotype was found a few times. The rearrangement joins TRBV9 to TRBJ2-5, with no clear D. Germline loops: CDR1 SGDLS, CDR2 YYNGEE. CDR3 length equals 14 residues. The V end was cut by 0 bases, the J end by 5 bases, with 11 bases between. CDR3 loop: CASSVDHPSETQYF. CDR3 in DNA: TGTGCCAGCAGCGTAGACCACCCCTCGGAGACCCAGTACTTC.

The sample holds many counts of this clonotype. The chain joins TRBV11-2 to TRBJ2-2; D is ambiguous. The CDR3 covers 16 residues. V was shortened by 2 bases and J by 5 bases, with 15 bases between the two germline ends. The germline CDR1 and CDR2 sequences are SGHAT and FQNNGV. The CDR3 region is CASSLRWQAETGELFF. The CDR3, as DNA: TGTGCCAGCAGCTTAAGGTGGCAGGCCGAAACCGGGGAGCTGTTTTTT. Full variable domain (outside the CDR3, taken from reference TRBV11-2 and TRBJ2-2): EAGVAQSPRYKIIEKRQSVAFWCNPISGHATLYWYQQILGQGPKLLIQFQNNGVVDDSQLPKDRFSAERLKGVDSTLKIQPAKLEDSAVYLCASSLRWQAETGELFFGEGSRLTVL.

As regards this clonotype: A junction end diverges from the germline sequence, so it may reflect a read error. The chain links TRBV3-1 to TRBJ2-1; 7 bases map to TRBD2. The germline V gene encodes CDR1 LGHDT and CDR2 YNNKEL (reference sequence). The CDR3 is made up of 15 amino acids. CDR3 loop: CASSHSGRPNNGQFF. CDR3 DNA sequence: TGTGCCAGCAGCCATAGCGGGCGCCCGAACAATGGGCAGTTCTTC.

This clonotype was recorded many times. The chain carries TRBV4-1 and TRBJ2-1; D call uncertain. The CDR3 is 15 residues long. Between the trimmed V and J ends, which lost 4 bases and 4 bases, there was a span of 14 bases. In germline, CDR1 is MGHRA, CDR2 YSYEKL. CDR3 bases: TGCGCCAGCAGCCTTGAAGGCAGAGAGTACAATGAGCAGTTCTTC. Translated, it gives CASSLEGREYNEQFF.

The rearrangement joins TRBV19 to TRBJ2-1; 8 bases are shared with TRBD2. Trimming removed 1 base from V and 0 bases from J; junction bases left unmatched: 5. The CDR3 spans 17 residues. Germline V gene data show CDR1 as LNHDA and CDR2 as SQIVND (reference sequence). CDR3 residues: CASSIAGGGSSYNEQFF. For the CDR3, the DNA is TGTGCCAGTAGTATAGCGGGAGGGGGGAGCTCCTACAATGAGCAGTTCTTC. The full variable domain, its missing parts supplied by reference TRBV19 and TRBJ2-1, is DGGITQSPKYLFRKEGQNVTLSCEQNLNHDAMYWYRQDPGQGLRLIYYSQIVNDFQKGDIAEGYSVSREKKESFPLTVTSAQKNPTAFYLCASSIAGGGSSYNEQFFGPGTRLTVL.

J is TRBJ1-1 and V is TRBV20-1; TRBD1 matches at 9 bases. This CDR3 is 16 amino acids long. The V gene's germline CDR1 is DFQATT and CDR2 SNEGSKA (reference sequence). With 0 bases clipped from V and 5 bases from J, the junction kept 10 bases outside the gene matches. CDR3 protein: CSAREPGQGKNTEAFF. The CDR3 bases are TGCAGTGCTAGAGAACCGGGACAGGGAAAAAATACTGAAGCTTTCTTT.

This clonotype was seen more than once but under ten times. The J gene is TRBJ2-7, the V gene TRBV7-6, with 8 bases aligning to TRBD2. Germline V gene data show CDR1 as SGHVS and CDR2 as FNYEAQ. The CDR3 is 14 residues long. After removal of 1 base from V and 3 bases from J, the junction contained 2 bases not matched to a gene. CDR3 nucleotides: TGTGCCAGCAGCTTAGTAGCGGGGAACTACGAGCAGTACTTC. Amino acids: CASSLVAGNYEQYF.

This clonotype was picked up many times. This rearrangement joins TRBV5-1 to TRBJ2-7; D gene ambiguous. Trimming cost V 0 bases and J 0 bases, with 7 bases left between them. CDR1 is SGHRS, CDR2 YFSETQ, per germline. The CDR3 is 14 residues long. The CDR3 DNA is TGCGCCAGCAGCTTGGTTCCGGACTCCTACGAGCAGTACTTC. The encoded protein is CASSLVPDSYEQYF.

The sample holds a few counts of this clonotype. This rearrangement joins TRBV2 to TRBJ1-2; D perhaps matches TRBD1 (5 bases). Deletions cut 2 bases from V and 6 bases from J, with 19 bases between. The germline V gene has CDR1 SNHLY and CDR2 FYNNEI. This CDR3 has 16 residues. In DNA, the CDR3 is TGTGCCAGCAGTGAAATATTAGAGAGGACACGGAATGGCTACACCTTC. This sequence encodes CASSEILERTRNGYTF. Supplemented by reference TRBV2 and TRBJ1-2, the full variable domain reads EPEVTQTPSHQVTQMGQEVILRCVPISNHLYFYWYRQILGQKVEFLVSFYNNEISEKSEIFDDQFSVERPDGSNFTLKIRSTKLEDSAMYFCASSEILERTRNGYTFGSGTRLTVV.

There are a few counts of this clonotype. A junction boundary mismatches the germline segment, possibly from a read error. The V call is TRBV4-2, the J call TRBJ2-1; maybe TRBD2 (5 bases). CDR1 is LGHNA and CDR2 is YNFKEQ in the germline V gene. CDR3 length: 15 amino acids. The CDR3 reads CASSKDVGERNEQFF. The CDR3 DNA follows: TGTGCCAGCAGCAAAGATGTGGGAGAGAGAAATGAGCAGTTCTTC.

This clonotype was seen more than once but under ten times. The CDR3 coding sequence is TGTGCCAGCAGCTCCTCCTTCTACGAGCAGTACTTC. Translation gives CASSSSFYEQYF. This chain uses TRBV7-2 with TRBJ2-7; the D is unclear. There are 12 residues in the CDR3. V was trimmed by 4 bases and J by 3 bases, leaving 7 bases between them. Germline loops: CDR1 SGHTA, CDR2 FQGNSA.

The chain carries TRBV29-1 and TRBJ2-1, with D tentatively TRBD2 (6 bases). The CDR3 runs 12 residues. V lost 2 bases to trimming and J lost 7 bases, with 9 bases between them. Germline CDR1 SQVTM, CDR2 ANQGSEA. In DNA form, the CDR3 reads TGCAGCGTTGAAACGGGAGAAAATGAGCAGTTCTTC. Translating gives CSVETGENEQFF.

This clonotype was observed at least ten times. The rearrangement joins TRBV5-1 to TRBJ2-7, with 9 bases lining up with TRBD1. The CDR3 consists of 15 residues. Germline lookup yields CDR1 SGHRS and CDR2 YFSETQ. V was clipped by 3 bases and J by 7 bases; unmatched bases: 11. The CDR3 here is CASSYRGTGQDEQYF. The DNA for the CDR3 is TGCGCCAGCAGCTATCGCGGGACAGGGCAAGATGAGCAGTACTTC. Together with reference TRBV5-1 and TRBJ2-7, the CDR3 gives the full variable domain: KAGVTQTPRYLIKTRGQQVTLSCSPISGHRSVSWYQQTPGQGLQFLFEYFSETQRNKGNFPGRFSGRQFSNSRSEMNVSTLELGDSALYLCASSYRGTGQDEQYFGPGTRLTVT.

This chain uses TRBV7-9 with TRBJ1-5; 7 bases are shared with TRBD1. With 5 bases clipped from V and 2 bases from J, the junction kept 6 bases outside the gene matches. Germline CDR1 SEHNR, CDR2 FQNEAQ (reference sequence). This CDR3 contains 15 residues. As DNA, the CDR3 is TGTGCCAGCAGCCGACAGGGAAGTGGCAATCAGCCCCAGCATTTT. It specifies CASSRQGSGNQPQHF.

The DNA for the CDR3 is TGCAGCGTTGCTGGAAAGAATACAGATACGCAGTATTTT. Protein sequence: CSVAGKNTDTQYF. J is TRBJ2-3 and V is TRBV29-1; D is undetermined. Germline-derived CDR1 and CDR2 are SQVTM and ANQGSEA. V lost 4 bases to trimming and J lost 3 bases, with 11 bases between them. CDR3 length: 13 residues.

This clonotype was recorded at least ten times. The genes are TRBV29-1 and TRBJ1-1, with 8 bases matching TRBD1. V lost 6 bases, J lost 5 bases, and 5 bases stayed unmatched. The CDR3 has 12 amino acids. The germline V gene encodes CDR1 SQVTM and CDR2 ANQGSEA. CDR3 amino acids: CSVGQGGTEAFF. DNA for the CDR3: TGCAGCGTCGGACAGGGCGGGACTGAAGCTTTCTTT.

This chain uses TRBV5-5 with TRBJ1-6; D remains ambiguous. Germline V gene sequence: CDR1 SGHKS, CDR2 YYEKEE (reference sequence). Trimming removed 0 bases from V and 3 bases from J, with 7 bases in between. There are 15 residues in the CDR3. CDR3 DNA: TGTGCCAGCAGCTTGGACCGGCGCTATAATTCACCCCTCCACTTT. Translated: CASSLDRRYNSPLHF.

Only a few counts were recorded for this clonotype. This rearrangement joins TRBV10-3 to TRBJ2-7; D remains unclear. V dropped 1 base and J dropped 2 bases, with 12 bases sitting between them. The CDR3 contains 15 residues. Germline loops: CDR1 ENHRY, CDR2 SYGVKD. CDR3 residues: CAISEYRTKAYEQYF. The CDR3 DNA reads as TGTGCCATCAGTGAGTATCGGACGAAGGCCTACGAGCAGTACTTC.

This clonotype has more than one count but fewer than ten. This sequence joins TRBV5-1 and TRBJ1-5; the D is unclear. The V gene's germline CDR1 is SGHRS and CDR2 YFSETQ. The ends were cut back, 0 bases at V and 9 bases at J, with 10 bases in the middle. CDR3 length: 13 residues. In nucleotides, the CDR3 is TGCGCCAGCAGCTTGGAAGTTAAAGGGCCCCAGCATTTT. Its translation: CASSLEVKGPQHF.

The table lists this clonotype with a few counts. As DNA, the CDR3 is TGCAGTGCTCCAATAGGACTAGCGGGAGGGCTAGGCACAGATACGCAGTATTTT. This translates into CSAPIGLAGGLGTDTQYF. The rearrangement uses TRBV20-1 and TRBJ2-3, with TRBD2 matching 15 bases. V was pared by 5 bases and J by 1 base, with 10 bases of the junction left unmatched. Germline CDR1 reads DFQATT; CDR2 reads SNEGSKA (reference sequence). CDR3 size: 18 residues.

This clonotype was seen repeatedly, ten times or more. The rearrangement uses TRBV24-1 and TRBJ1-5; TRBD1 agrees at 7 bases. The germline V gene encodes CDR1 KGHDR and CDR2 SFDVKD. The CDR3 is made up of 18 amino acids. J was trimmed by 1 base and V by 1 base; bases with no gene match: 9. This chain's CDR3 is CATSDFHWDSVSNQPQHF. In DNA, the CDR3 is TGTGCCACCAGTGATTTTCATTGGGACAGCGTAAGCAATCAGCCCCAGCATTTT.

This clonotype was seen ten or more times. The rearrangement uses TRBV5-1 and TRBJ1-1, with D possibly TRBD1 on 5 matching bases. The CDR3 contains 12 residues. Germline lookup yields CDR1 SGHRS and CDR2 YFSETQ. The V gene lost 5 bases and the J gene lost 1 base, with 6 bases spanning the gap. This chain's CDR3 is CASSDRNTEAFF. The CDR3 region has the DNA TGCGCCAGCAGTGACAGGAACACTGAAGCTTTCTTT.

This clonotype was observed a handful of times. The genes are TRBV29-1 and TRBJ1-1, with unresolved D. Trimming removed 4 bases at V and 4 bases at J, with 10 bases between. The germline CDR1 and CDR2 sequences are SQVTM and ANQGSEA. The CDR3 spans 12 residues. Here the CDR3 DNA reads TGCAGCGTTGCTCAAGCGGGCACTGAAGCTTTCTTT. Protein sequence: CSVAQAGTEAFF.